This T cell receptor beta chain was identified during a study of T cells in tumors and immune-related adverse events (dated by TCRdb to 2020 to 2023). Using the immunoSEQ assay, the TCR beta locus was amplified and sequenced, producing bulk TCR Vbeta CDR3 data. The source study handled its data this way. Non-productive CDR3s, sequences shorter than 7 amino acids, and those not starting with C or ending with F/W were excluded. Analysis was restricted to specimens with at least 1000 reads, and each clonotype was defined at the amino acid level. Clonality was computed as 1 minus Pielou's evenness. To equalize library sizes, abundance-weighted random subsampling with replacement was performed 100 times so that 95% confidence intervals could be reported. Repertoire overlap was quantified with the Morisita overlap index, and the top 40 clones per specimen were checked for overlap with the irAE. Held by TCRdb, this immuneACCESS table contains in-frame sequences only and omits some clones. Under half of the omission traces to an unresolved V gene where checked; the cause of the rest is unknown. The V and J calls and clone size come from that table; D and trimming were worked out from the DNA. A total of a few thousand clones appear in this sample, approximately 64% of them only once. The ten largest clones capture about 6% of the sample.

With regard to this clone: It lacks a known antigen. Per-nucleotide qualities are absent, and no much larger clonotype sits a single base away.

Counted from cysteine to phenylalanine, this CDR3 has 13 amino acids. The sequence is cut down to CDR3 DNA, 39 bases in frame from base 1. Deletion took 7 bases off V and 2 bases off J, with a span of 9 bases between the germline ends. Reading the germline V gene gives CDR1 ENHRY and CDR2 SYGVKD. The sample's treatment or condition label, in plain terms: nivolumab (PD-1 blockade) given before sampling. The DNeasy Blood and Tissue Kit was used to extract DNA from the formalin-fixed paraffin-embedded specimens. The V and J genes are TRBV10-3 and TRBJ1-3; no confident D gene assignment can be made. The sample in question was gut tissue, obtained from a patient treated with anti-PD-1 therapy. This clonotype was sampled from a female donor with metastatic renal cell carcinoma. The DNA reads TGTGCCATCAACCCGGGGACTGGAAACACCATATATTTT. Its translation is CAINPGTGNTIYF.